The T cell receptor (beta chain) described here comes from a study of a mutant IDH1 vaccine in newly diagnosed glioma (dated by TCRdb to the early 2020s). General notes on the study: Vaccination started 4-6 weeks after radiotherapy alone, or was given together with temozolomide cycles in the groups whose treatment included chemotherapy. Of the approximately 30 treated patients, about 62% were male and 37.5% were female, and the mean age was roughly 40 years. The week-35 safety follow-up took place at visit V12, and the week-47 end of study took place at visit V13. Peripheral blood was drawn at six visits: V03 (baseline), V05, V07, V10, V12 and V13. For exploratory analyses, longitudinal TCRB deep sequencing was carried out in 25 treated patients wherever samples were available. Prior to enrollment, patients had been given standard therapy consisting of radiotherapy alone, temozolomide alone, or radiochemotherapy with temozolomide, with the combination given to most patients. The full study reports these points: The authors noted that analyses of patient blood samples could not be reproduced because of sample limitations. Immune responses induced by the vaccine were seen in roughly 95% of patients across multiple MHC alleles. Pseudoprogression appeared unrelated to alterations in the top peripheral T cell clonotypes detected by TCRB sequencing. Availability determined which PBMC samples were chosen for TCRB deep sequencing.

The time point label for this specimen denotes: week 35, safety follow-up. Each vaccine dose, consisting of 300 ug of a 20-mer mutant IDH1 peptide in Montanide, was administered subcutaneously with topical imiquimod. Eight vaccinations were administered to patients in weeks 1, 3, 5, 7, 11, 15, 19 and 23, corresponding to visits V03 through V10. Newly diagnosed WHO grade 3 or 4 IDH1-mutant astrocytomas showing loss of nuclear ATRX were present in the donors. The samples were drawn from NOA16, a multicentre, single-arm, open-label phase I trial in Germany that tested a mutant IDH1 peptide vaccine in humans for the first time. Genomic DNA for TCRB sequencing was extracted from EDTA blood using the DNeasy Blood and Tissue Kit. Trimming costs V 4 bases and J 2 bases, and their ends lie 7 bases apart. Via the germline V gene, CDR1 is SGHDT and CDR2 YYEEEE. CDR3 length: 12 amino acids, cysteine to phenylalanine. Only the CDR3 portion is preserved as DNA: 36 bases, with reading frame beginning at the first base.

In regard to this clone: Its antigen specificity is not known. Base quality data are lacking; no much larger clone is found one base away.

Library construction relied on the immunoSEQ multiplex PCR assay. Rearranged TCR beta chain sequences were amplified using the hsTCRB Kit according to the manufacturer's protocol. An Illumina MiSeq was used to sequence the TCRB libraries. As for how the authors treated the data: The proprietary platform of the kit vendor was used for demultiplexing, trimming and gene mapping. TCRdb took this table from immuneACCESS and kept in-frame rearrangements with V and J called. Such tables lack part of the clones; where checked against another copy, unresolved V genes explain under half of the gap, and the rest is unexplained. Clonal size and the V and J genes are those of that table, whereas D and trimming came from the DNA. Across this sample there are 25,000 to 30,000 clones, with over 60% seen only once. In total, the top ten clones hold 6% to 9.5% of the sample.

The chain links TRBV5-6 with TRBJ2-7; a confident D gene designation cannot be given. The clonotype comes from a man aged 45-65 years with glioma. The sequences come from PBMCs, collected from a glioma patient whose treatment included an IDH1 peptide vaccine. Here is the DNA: TGTGCCAGCAGCCTTTCCGCCTACGAGCAGTACTTC. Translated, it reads CASSLSAYEQYF.